This entry is about one TCR beta chain. This entry belongs to a study of blood T cell repertoires in COVID-19. Background on the study: From the United States, Italy and Spain came samples of acute and convalescent COVID-19.

Trimming stripped 4 bases from V and 0 bases from J, with 16 bases between. Germline loops: CDR1 SGHNT, CDR2 YYREEE (reference sequence). This CDR3 comprises 16 residues. Sequenced by immunoSEQ multiplex PCR; TCRdb stores in-frame clones only, minus some. Counted here are 250,000 to 350,000 clones, 84% occurring once; the ten biggest clones make up more than 1.2%. This sequence was found in a human donor with COVID-19, enrolled during active disease. The donor label of this sample is uncertain. The genes are TRBV5-4 and TRBJ1-1; D is undetermined. Sequencing was done on a sample of peripheral blood. The CDR3 nucleotides read TGTGCCAGCAGCGGAGCGGCAGACACCATGAACACTGAAGCTTTCTTT. It is translated as CASSGAADTMNTEAFF.